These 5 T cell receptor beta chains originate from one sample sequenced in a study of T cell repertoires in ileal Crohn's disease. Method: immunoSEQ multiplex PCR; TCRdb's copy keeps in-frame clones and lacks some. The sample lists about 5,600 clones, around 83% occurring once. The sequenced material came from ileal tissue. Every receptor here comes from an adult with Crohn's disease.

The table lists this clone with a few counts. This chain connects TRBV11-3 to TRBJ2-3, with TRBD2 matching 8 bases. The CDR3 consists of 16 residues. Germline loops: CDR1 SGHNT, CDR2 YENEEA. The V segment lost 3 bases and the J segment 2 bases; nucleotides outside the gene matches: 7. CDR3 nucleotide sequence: TGTGCCAGCAGCTTTAGTAGCGGGGCCACCACAGATACGCAGTATTTT. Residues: CASSFSSGATTDTQYF.

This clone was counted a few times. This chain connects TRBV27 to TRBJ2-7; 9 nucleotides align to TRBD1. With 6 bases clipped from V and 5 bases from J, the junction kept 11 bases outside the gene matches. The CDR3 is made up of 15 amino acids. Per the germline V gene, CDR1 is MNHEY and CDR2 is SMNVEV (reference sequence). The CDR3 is CASSITGTGNHEQYF. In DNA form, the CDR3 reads TGTGCCAGCAGCATCACCGGGACAGGGAACCACGAGCAGTACTTC.

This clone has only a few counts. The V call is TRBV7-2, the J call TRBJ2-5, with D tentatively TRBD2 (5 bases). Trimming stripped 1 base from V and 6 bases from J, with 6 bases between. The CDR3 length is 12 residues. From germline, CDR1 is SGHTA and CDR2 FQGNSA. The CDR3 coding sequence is TGTGCCAGCAGCTTAGGCGGGCAGACCCAGTACTTC. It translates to CASSLGGQTQYF.

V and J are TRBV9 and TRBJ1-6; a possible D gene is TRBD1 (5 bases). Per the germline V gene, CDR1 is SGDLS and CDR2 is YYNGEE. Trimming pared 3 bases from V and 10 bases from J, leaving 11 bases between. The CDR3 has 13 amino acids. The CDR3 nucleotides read TGTGCCAGCAGCGCCGGGACTGAGTCACCCCTCCACTTT. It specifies CASSAGTESPLHF.

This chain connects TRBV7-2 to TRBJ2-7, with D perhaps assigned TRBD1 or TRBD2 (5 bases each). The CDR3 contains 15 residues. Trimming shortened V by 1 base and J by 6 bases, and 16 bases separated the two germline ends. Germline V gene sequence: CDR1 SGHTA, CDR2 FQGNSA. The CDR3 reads CASSLGGPTLIEQYF. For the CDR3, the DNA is TGTGCCAGCAGCTTAGGGGGACCCACACTAATCGAGCAGTACTTC.